This TCR beta chain was found in a study of identical twins. TCRdb independently ran MiXCR on the 5' RACE reads; one entry per CDR3 protein. The profile covers about 1.7 million distinct CDR3 sequences, with more than 30% appearing a single time and more than 0.25% taken by the ten largest. Study-level results: Conclusions relied on cross-sectional statistical analysis, not following the same donors. The study found weaker excess twin sharing in beta out-of-frame sequences.

CDR3 length equals 22 residues. Trimming stripped 3 bases from V and 2 bases from J, with 35 bases between. This clonotype was seen a single time. Its antigen is currently unknown. This clonotype originated in a newborn girl in good health. The chain joins TRBV12-3 or TRBV12-4 to TRBJ2-7, with D maybe TRBD2 (6 bases). Sequenced sample: cord blood. CDR3 sequence reads: CASSFPRASPHSTGVETYEQYF. CDR3 coding DNA: TGTGCCAGCAGTTTCCCCCGGGCTAGTCCGCATTCAACGGGAGTCGAGACCTACGAGCAGTACTTC.